Reported below is one TCR beta chain. The clone's antigen remains unknown. Qualities for individual bases were not recorded, and no much larger clone is one base off. The data belong to a study of CD8 T cells in ankylosing spondylitis (dated by TCRdb to about 2017). Broadly, across the study: To find TCR variants linked to disease, the study profiled T cell receptor beta repertoires in ankylosing spondylitis patients and healthy donors. The whole study cohort included under 140 healthy donors and 20 to 30 ankylosing spondylitis patients. Peripheral blood was sampled, and synovial fluid was also collected from ankylosing spondylitis patients.

The full study reports these points: The disease-linked clones had a CD8+ phenotype and were found at relatively low frequencies in peripheral blood. A TCR beta motif made up of several highly homologous amino acid variants appeared to be characteristic of blood from ankylosing spondylitis patients. Significant enrichment of the disease-linked clones was reported in matched synovial fluid samples from ankylosing spondylitis patients. Some of the motif variants had been reported before in the synovial fluid and blood of reactive arthritis patients, a finding that suggests common disease-initiation mechanisms.

V is pruned by 0 bases and J by 3 bases, leaving 8 bases of the junction without a gene match. The CDR3 covers 17 residues, taking in both the cysteine and the phenylalanine. The read is trimmed to its CDR3 DNA, 51 bases read in frame from base 1. Taken from the germline V gene, the CDR1 and CDR2 loops are ENHRY and SYGVKD. The reads were generated on an Illumina HiSeq 2500. Quantitative 5'-RACE with molecular barcodes was used to prepare TCR beta libraries. For the original study's pipeline: A new computational method based on a probabilistic model of VDJ rearrangement was used to identify disease-linked TCR variants. TCRdb redid the processing of the public reads, applying fastp at Q25 and MiXCR, and retained in-frame beta chains. Every CDR3 protein is listed once, alongside the most common genes and DNA of its rows. The V and J calls come from TCRdb's annotation, not from the publication. The table for this sample lists about 420,000 distinct CDR3 sequences; approximately 20% of them were counted only once. Roughly a sixth of the sample comes from the top ten.

This clonotype was sampled from a male donor with ankylosing spondylitis. The V gene is TRBV10-3 and the J gene is TRBJ2-1; TRBD2 matches 7 bases in the middle. The source material was blood, either unsorted or a sorted T cell fraction (not recorded which). The CDR3 region: CAISESMGLADYNEQFF. The DNA reads as follows: TGTGCCATCAGTGAGTCGATGGGGCTAGCGGACTACAATGAGCAGTTCTTC.